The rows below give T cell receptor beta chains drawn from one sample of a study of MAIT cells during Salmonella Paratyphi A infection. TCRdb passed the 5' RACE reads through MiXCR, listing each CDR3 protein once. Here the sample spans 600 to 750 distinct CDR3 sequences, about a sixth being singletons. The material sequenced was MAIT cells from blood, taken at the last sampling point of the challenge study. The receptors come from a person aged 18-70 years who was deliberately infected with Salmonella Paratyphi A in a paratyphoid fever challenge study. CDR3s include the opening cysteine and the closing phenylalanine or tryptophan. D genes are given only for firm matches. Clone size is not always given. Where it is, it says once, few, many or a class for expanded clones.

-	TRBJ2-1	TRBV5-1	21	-	CASSFYICSARDNRDFNEQFF	-
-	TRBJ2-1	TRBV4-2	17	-	CASSQDIEWAAYNEQFF	TGTGCCAGCAGCCAAGATATCGAGTGGGCGGCTTACAATGAGCAGTTCTTC
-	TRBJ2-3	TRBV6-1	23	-	CASSESPVFVLGLQAVSTDTQYF	TGTGCCAGCAGTGAATCACCGGTTTTTGTCCTGGGCCTCCAGGCTGTGAGCACAGATACGCAGTATTTT
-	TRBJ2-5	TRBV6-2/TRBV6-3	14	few	CASSRQDPQETQYF	TGTGCCAGCAGTAGACAGGACCCCCAAGAGACCCAGTACTTC
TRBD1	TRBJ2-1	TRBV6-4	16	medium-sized	CASSDSGGQGFNEQFF	TGTGCCAGCAGTGACTCGGGGGGACAGGGTTTTAATGAGCAGTTCTTC
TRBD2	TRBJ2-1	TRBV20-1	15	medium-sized	CSARPLAGEINEQFF	TGCAGTGCTAGACCACTAGCGGGGGAGATCAATGAGCAGTTCTTC
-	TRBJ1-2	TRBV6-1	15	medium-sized	CASSEGKGPSYGYTF	TGTGCCAGCAGTGAAGGAAAGGGTCCCTCCTATGGCTACACCTTC
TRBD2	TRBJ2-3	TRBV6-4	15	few	CASQASGGAGDTQYF	TGTGCCAGCCAAGCTAGCGGGGGGGCCGGAGATACGCAGTATTTT
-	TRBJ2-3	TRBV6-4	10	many	CASNQDTQYF	TGTGCCAGCAACCAAGATACGCAGTATTTT
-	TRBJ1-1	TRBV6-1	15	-	CASSVTGGSGTEAFF	TGTGCCAGCAGTGTCACGGGGGGATCGGGCACTGAAGCTTTCTTT
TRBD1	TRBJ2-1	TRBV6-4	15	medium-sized	CASSDSGQGSDEQFF	TGTGCCAGCAGTGACTCGGGACAGGGGTCGGATGAGCAGTTCTTC
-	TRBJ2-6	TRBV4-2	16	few	CASSQDGAAGANVLTF	TGTGCCAGCAGCCAAGACGGGGCGGCTGGGGCCAACGTCCTGACTTTC
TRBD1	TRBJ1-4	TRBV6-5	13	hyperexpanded	CASSQDRGEKLFF	TGTGCCAGCAGTCAAGACAGGGGTGAAAAACTGTTTTTT
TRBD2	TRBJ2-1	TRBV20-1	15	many	CSAPEGLAGYNEQFF	TGCAGTGCTCCGGAAGGACTAGCGGGGTACAATGAGCAGTTCTTC
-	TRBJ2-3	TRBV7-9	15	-	CASSLAIPFADTQYF	TGTGCCAGCAGCTTGGCGATCCCGTTCGCAGATACGCAGTATTTT
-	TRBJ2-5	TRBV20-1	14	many	CSARGLGHQETQYF	TGCAGTGCTAGGGGATTGGGCCACCAAGAGACCCAGTACTTC
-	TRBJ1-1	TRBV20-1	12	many	CSARSGDTEAFF	TGCAGTGCTAGAAGTGGGGACACTGAAGCTTTCTTT
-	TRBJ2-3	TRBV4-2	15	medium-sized	CASSQELGSTDTQYF	TGTGCCAGCAGCCAGGAACTAGGAAGCACAGATACGCAGTATTTT
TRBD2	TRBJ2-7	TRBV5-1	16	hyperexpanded	CASSLVVRTGGNEQYF	TGCGCCAGCAGCTTGGTGGTGAGGACGGGGGGTAACGAGCAGTACTTC
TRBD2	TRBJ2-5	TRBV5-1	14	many	CASSSGGRQETQYF	TGCGCCAGCAGCTCCGGGGGGAGGCAAGAGACCCAGTACTTC
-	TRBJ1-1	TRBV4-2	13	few	CASSATENTEAFF	TGTGCCAGCAGCGCGACAGAAAACACTGAAGCTTTCTTT
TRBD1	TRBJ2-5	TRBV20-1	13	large	CSAGQGAVETQYF	TGCAGTGCCGGACAGGGGGCAGTAGAGACCCAGTACTTC
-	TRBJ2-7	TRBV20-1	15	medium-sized	CSARGGRGDSYEQYF	TGCAGTGCTAGAGGGGGCAGGGGCGATTCCTACGAGCAGTACTTC
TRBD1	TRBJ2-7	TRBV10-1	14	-	CASSSGTGEYEQYF	TGCGCCAGCAGTTCCGGGACAGGGGAGTACGAGCAGTACTTC
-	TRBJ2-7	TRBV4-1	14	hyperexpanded	CASSQGTDTYEQYF	TGCGCCAGCAGCCAAGGAACGGATACCTACGAGCAGTACTTC
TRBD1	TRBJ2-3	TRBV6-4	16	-	CASSDSPTGGADTQYF	TGTGCCAGCAGTGACTCCCCGACAGGGGGCGCAGATACGCAGTATTTT
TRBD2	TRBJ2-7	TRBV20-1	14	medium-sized	CSATSGGDSYEQYF	TGCAGTGCAACTAGCGGGGGGGATTCCTACGAGCAGTACTTC
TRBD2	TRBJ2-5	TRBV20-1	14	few	CSAREGRGQETQYF	TGCAGTGCTAGAGAAGGGCGGGGGCAAGAGACCCAGTACTTC
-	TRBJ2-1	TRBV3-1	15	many	CASSQGESGYNEQFF	TGTGCCAGCAGCCAGGGTGAGAGCGGCTACAATGAGCAGTTCTTC
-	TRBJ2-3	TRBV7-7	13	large	CASSLEGTDTQYF	TGTGCTAGCAGCTTGGAAGGCACAGATACGCAGTATTTT
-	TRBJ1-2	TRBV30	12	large	CAWQGQNYGYTF	TGTGCCTGGCAAGGACAGAACTATGGCTACACCTTC
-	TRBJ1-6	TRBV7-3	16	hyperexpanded	CASSFDGNSYNSPLHF	TGTGCCAGCAGCTTCGACGGTAACTCCTATAATTCACCCCTCCACTTT
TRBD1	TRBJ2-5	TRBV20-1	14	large	CSAGTGEVRETQYF	TGCAGTGCTGGGACAGGGGAGGTCCGAGAGACCCAGTACTTC
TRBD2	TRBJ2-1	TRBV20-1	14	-	CSAHSGRDYNEQFF	TGCAGTGCTCATAGCGGGAGGGACTACAATGAGCAGTTCTTC
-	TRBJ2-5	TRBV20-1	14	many	CSARGSDGKETQYF	TGCAGTGCTAGAGGGTCAGACGGGAAAGAGACCCAGTACTTC
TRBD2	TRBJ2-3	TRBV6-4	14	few	CASSGSGDTDTQYF	TGTGCCAGCAGTGGTAGCGGGGACACAGATACGCAGTATTTT
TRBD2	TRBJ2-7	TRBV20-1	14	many	CSAREAGDYYEQYF	TGCAGTGCTAGAGAAGCGGGAGATTACTACGAGCAGTACTTC
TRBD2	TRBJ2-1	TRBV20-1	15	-	CSAPQLTSGYNEQFF	TGCAGTGCTCCGCAACTGACTAGCGGCTACAATGAGCAGTTCTTC
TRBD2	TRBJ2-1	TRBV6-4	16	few	CASSDSTSGGYNEQFF	TGTGCCAGCAGTGACTCGACTAGCGGGGGGTACAATGAGCAGTTCTTC
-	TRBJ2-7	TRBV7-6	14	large	CASSPRTDPYEQYF	TGTGCCAGCAGCCCCCGGACAGACCCCTACGAGCAGTACTTC
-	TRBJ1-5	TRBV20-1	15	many	CSAVPVGESNQPQHF	TGCAGTGCCGTCCCTGTCGGGGAAAGCAATCAGCCCCAGCATTTT
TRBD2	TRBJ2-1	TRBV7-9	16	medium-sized	CASSLAGLAEYNEQFF	TGTGCCAGCAGCTTAGCTGGACTAGCGGAGTACAATGAGCAGTTCTTC
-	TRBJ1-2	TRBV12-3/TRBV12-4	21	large	CASSFVSGRLVTNVPYLGYTF	TGTGCCAGCAGTTTCGTTTCGGGACGGCTAGTTACGAACGTTCCGTATTTAGGCTACACCTTC
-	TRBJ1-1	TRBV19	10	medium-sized	CASTGTEAFF	TGTGCCAGTACAGGGACTGAAGCTTTCTTT
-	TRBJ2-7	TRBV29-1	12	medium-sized	CSVGEGEVVQYF	TGCAGCGTTGGAGAGGGGGAGGTAGTTCAGTACTTC
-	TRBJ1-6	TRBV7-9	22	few	CASSFYICSARDQGLDGSPLHF	-
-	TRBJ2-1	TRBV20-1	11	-	CSEDGEDEQFF	TGCAGTGAAGACGGGGAAGATGAGCAGTTCTTC
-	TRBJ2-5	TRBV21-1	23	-	CDSSFYICSARGLAGGMRETQYF	-
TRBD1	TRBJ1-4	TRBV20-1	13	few	CSAKAGDSQKLFF	TGCAGTGCAAAAGCGGGGGACAGCCAAAAACTGTTTTTT
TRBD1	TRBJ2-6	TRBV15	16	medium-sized	CATSPRGTSGANVLTF	TGTGCCACCAGCCCCAGGGGGACCTCTGGGGCCAACGTCCTGACTTTC
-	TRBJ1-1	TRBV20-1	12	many	CSGLLGDTEAFF	TGCAGCGGGCTTCTGGGGGACACTGAAGCTTTCTTT
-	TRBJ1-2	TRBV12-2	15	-	CASRFGTERNYGYTF	TGTGCAAGTCGCTTCGGGACAGAAAGAAACTATGGCTACACCTTC
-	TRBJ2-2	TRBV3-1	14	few	CASSGGGDTGELFF	TGTGCCAGCAGCGGGGGGGGCGACACCGGGGAGCTGTTTTTT
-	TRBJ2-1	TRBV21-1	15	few	CASSYEEPYYNEQFF	TGTGCCAGCAGCTACGAAGAGCCCTACTACAATGAGCAGTTCTTC
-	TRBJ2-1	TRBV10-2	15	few	CASNGREGEVDEQFF	TGCGCCAGCAACGGAAGGGAGGGGGAAGTCGATGAGCAGTTCTTC
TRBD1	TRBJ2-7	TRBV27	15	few	CASRSRGQESYEQYF	TGTGCCAGCAGATCAAGGGGACAGGAAAGCTACGAGCAGTACTTC
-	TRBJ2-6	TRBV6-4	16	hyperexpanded	CASSDHLRPGANVLTF	TGTGCCAGCAGTGACCATCTGAGGCCTGGGGCCAACGTCCTGACTTTC
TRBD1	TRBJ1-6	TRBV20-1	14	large	CSASGGQEISPLHF	TGCAGTGCTAGTGGGGGACAGGAGATTTCACCCCTCCACTTT
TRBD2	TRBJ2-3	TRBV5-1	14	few	CASSTLAGTDTQYF	TGCGCCAGCAGCACGCTAGCGGGCACAGATACGCAGTATTTT
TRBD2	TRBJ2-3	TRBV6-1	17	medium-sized	CASSETVAGGPADTQYF	TGTGCCAGCAGTGAGACCGTAGCGGGAGGGCCAGCAGATACGCAGTATTTT